These T cell receptor beta chains were read from a single sample in a study of beta chain features in type 1 diabetes. The assay was immunoSEQ multiplex PCR, and TCRdb's table has in-frame clones only and misses some. The table records about 40,000 clones, over 45% of them present only once. Sequencing was carried out using central memory CD4+ T cells from blood. These receptors were collected from a woman in her late teens or twenties in good health. The CDR3 runs from the conserved cysteine through the conserved F or W.

V gene: TRBV10-3; CDR3 protein: CAISESQGGGEKLFF
V gene: TRBV6-1; CDR3 protein: CASTPGDSWNYGYTF
V gene: TRBV14; CDR3 protein: CASSQGLVVTGELFF
V gene: TRBV7-7; CDR3 protein: CASSLISGAEDGEKTYEQYF
V gene: TRBV6-1; CDR3 protein: CASSDGGTQPQHF
V gene: TRBV7-9; CDR3 protein: CASSLQNTEAFF
V gene: TRBV7-2; CDR3 protein: CASSPRGDSTDTQYF
V gene: TRBV5-1; CDR3 protein: CASSLAGIRDQPQHF
V gene: TRBV30; CDR3 protein: CAWDLQRETQYF
V gene: TRBV12-5; CDR3 protein: CASGLATGGSYNEQFF
V gene: TRBV7-2; CDR3 protein: CASSSRTGAAVYEQYF
V gene: TRBV5-1; CDR3 protein: CASSSDSNQETQYF
V gene: TRBV5-1; CDR3 protein: CASSSLGAPGPEIAEDTQYF
V gene: TRBV10-1; CDR3 protein: CATQFTASGSYEQYF
V gene: TRBV7-3; CDR3 protein: CASSSQTGANTGELFF
V gene: TRBV7-9; CDR3 protein: CASSLVARPGQGANEQYF
V gene: TRBV7-8; CDR3 protein: CASSLITSGRNTGELFF
V gene: TRBV6-4; CDR3 protein: CASSGQGQGEQFF